This T cell receptor (beta chain) was retrieved from a study of PD-1 blockade in mismatch repair-deficient tumors. Findings and caveats of the study: Rapid post-treatment expansion, then contraction, generally preceding radiologic response, marked tumor-resident clones.

The TCR-sequenced patients were a few responders to pembrolizumab. The protocol was immunoSEQ multiplex PCR, while the TCRdb copy is restricted to in-frame clones and leaves out a portion. The sample contains some 120,000 clones, approximately 91% of which appear only once. To note about this clone: The antigen is not known.

Trimming cost V 1 base and J 2 bases, with 9 bases left between them. Germline CDR1 and CDR2: SGHAT and FQNNGV. This CDR3 contains 14 residues. The sequencing here drew on peripheral blood, taken 70 to 73 weeks after starting pembrolizumab. The sequence came from an adult with mismatch repair-deficient cancer. The gene calls are TRBV11-2 and TRBJ2-7, with D unclear. In nucleotides, the CDR3 is TGTGCCAGCAGCTTAGGATCCAGCGCCTACGAGCAGTACTTC. It encodes CASSLGSSAYEQYF. The full variable domain, its missing parts supplied by reference TRBV11-2 and TRBJ2-7, is EAGVAQSPRYKIIEKRQSVAFWCNPISGHATLYWYQQILGQGPKLLIQFQNNGVVDDSQLPKDRFSAERLKGVDSTLKIQPAKLEDSAVYLCASSLGSSAYEQYFGPGTRLTVT.